Described below is a single T cell receptor beta chain sequence and its context. Its antigen is currently unknown. Every patient had relapsed following autologous stem cell transplantation, and cohorts differed in brentuximab vedotin exposure. The sample is drawn from a study of PD-1 blockade in classical Hodgkin lymphoma. Study background: Nivolumab 3 mg/kg was given intravenously every 2 weeks.

Germline loops: CDR1 SGHDT, CDR2 YYEEEE. The V end lost 3 bases, the J end lost 2 bases, and 11 bases lay between the germline ends. CDR3 length equals 14 residues. Findings of the study overall: Among the patients, those starting nivolumab under 1 year after ASCT were excluded. Patients newly diagnosed and complete responders had comparable baseline diversity.

The table came from immunoSEQ multiplex PCR; TCRdb's copy has only in-frame clones and leaves some out. The profile shows over 10,000 clones, around nine tenths of them singletons. The clonotype originates from a human donor with classical Hodgkin lymphoma. J is TRBJ2-5 and V is TRBV5-6, with a tentative D call TRBD1 (6 bases). The sequenced sample was peripheral blood mononuclear cells (PBMCs), obtained at baseline. In DNA, the CDR3 is TGTGCCAGCAGCTGGAGGACAGATCAAGAGACCCAGTACTTC. Residues: CASSWRTDQETQYF.